This T cell receptor beta chain was found in a study of control samples from healthy donors and cancer patients. Assay used: immunoSEQ multiplex PCR; TCRdb lists only in-frame clones, some missing. The sample has tens of thousands of clones, 90% seen once. The TCR was taken from a woman between 18 and 30 years old in good health. The sequencing input was blood.

The CDR3 DNA follows: TGTGCCAGCAGCCAGTCAGATGAAGCTTTCTTT. Translation: CASSQSDEAFF. The rearrangement joins TRBV3-1 (or the pseudogene TRBV3-2) to TRBJ1-1; no clear D. Looked up from germline, CDR1 is LGHDT and CDR2 is YNNKEL (reference sequence). The CDR3 totals 11 residues. Trimming removed 3 bases from V and 7 bases from J, with 6 bases in between.